The rows below give T cell receptor beta chains drawn from one sample of a study of graft-versus-host responses after intestinal transplantation. Profiling relied on immunoSEQ multiplex PCR, and the TCRdb table lists in-frame clones only, not all of them. The table records roughly 60,000 clones, 80% to 90% of them present only once. Material: PBMCs, obtained 26 days after transplant. These receptors were taken from a human patient who received an intestinal transplant, so some T cells may come from the graft donor. The CDR3 runs from the conserved cysteine through the conserved F or W. The D gene is left open where the match is weak. Not all rows give a size; the values are once, few, many and, for expanded clones, a class.

>.|TRBV18|TRBJ2-7|TRBD1
TGTGCCAGCTCACCACCTGGACAGGGGGTTCGGGAGCAGTACTTC
CASSPPGQGVREQYF
>.|TRBV5-1|TRBJ2-7|TRBD2
TGCGCCAGCAGCCCATCCCCCGCGGGGGGCCTCCCTTCCTACGAGCAGTACTTC
CASSPSPAGGLPSYEQYF
>.|TRBV18|TRBJ2-3|.
TGTGCCAGCTCACCTCAGACAGATACGCAGTATTTT
CASSPQTDTQYF
>.|TRBV5-1|TRBJ2-2|.
TGCGCCAGCAGCTTGACAGAAAACACCGGGGAGCTGTTTTTT
CASSLTENTGELFF
>once|TRBV5-1|TRBJ2-7|TRBD2
TGCGCCAGCAGACTAGCGGGAGGGAACGAGCAGTACTTC
CASRLAGGNEQYF
>.|TRBV28|TRBJ1-5|TRBD1
TGTGCCAGCTGCTTAATAGGACAGGGTAGGATTAATCAGCCCCAGCATTTT
CASCLIGQGRINQPQHF
>.|TRBV9|TRBJ2-7|.
TGTGCCAGCAGCGTTGTACGGGGGATCTCCTACGAGCAGTACTTC
CASSVVRGISYEQYF
>.|TRBV19|TRBJ1-1|TRBD1
TGTGCCAGTAGTGCCGTGACAGGGGGGTTCGGCACTGAAGCTTTCTTT
CASSAVTGGFGTEAFF
>.|TRBV5-1|TRBJ2-3|TRBD2
TGCGCCAGCAGCTTAGGGCTAGCGGGGGGGCGGATCACAGATACGCAGTATTTT
CASSLGLAGGRITDTQYF
>.|TRBV6-5|TRBJ1-3|.
TGTGCCAGCAGTTACGAGACACCAGGCCCTGGAAACACCATATATTTT
CASSYETPGPGNTIYF
>.|TRBV28|TRBJ2-6|.
TGTGCCAGCAGTTTACCTCGGGTCTCTGGGGCCAACGTCCTGACTTTC
CASSLPRVSGANVLTF
>few|TRBV6-6|TRBJ1-3|.
TGTGCCAGCAGAACACCCTCTGGAAACACCATATATTTT
CASRTPSGNTIYF